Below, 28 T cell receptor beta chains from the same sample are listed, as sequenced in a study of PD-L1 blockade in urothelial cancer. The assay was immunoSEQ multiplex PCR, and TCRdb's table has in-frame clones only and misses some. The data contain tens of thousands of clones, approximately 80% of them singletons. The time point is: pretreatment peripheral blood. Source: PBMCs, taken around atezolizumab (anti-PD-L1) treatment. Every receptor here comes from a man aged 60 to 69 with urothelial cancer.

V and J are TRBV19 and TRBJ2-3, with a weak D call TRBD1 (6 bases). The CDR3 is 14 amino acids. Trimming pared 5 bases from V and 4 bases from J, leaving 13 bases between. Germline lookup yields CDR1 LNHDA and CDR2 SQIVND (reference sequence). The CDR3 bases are TGTGCCAGTAGTCAATATACAGGGTCAGATACGCAGTATTTT. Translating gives CASSQYTGSDTQYF.

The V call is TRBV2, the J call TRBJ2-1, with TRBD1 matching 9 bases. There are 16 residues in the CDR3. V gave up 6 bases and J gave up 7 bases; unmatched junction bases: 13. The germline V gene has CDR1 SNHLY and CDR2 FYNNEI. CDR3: CASRPGAQGAQNEQFF. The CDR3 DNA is TGTGCCAGCAGGCCCGGCGCACAGGGGGCGCAGAATGAGCAGTTCTTC.

The CDR3 sequence is CASSYGEFNTEAFF. Here the CDR3 DNA reads TGTGCCAGCAGTTATGGAGAGTTCAACACTGAAGCTTTCTTT. This sequence joins TRBV6-5 and TRBJ1-1; D gene unclear. Germline CDR1 reads MNHEY; CDR2 reads SVGAGI. V lost 3 bases, J lost 2 bases, and 10 bases lay in between. This CDR3 is built from 14 residues.

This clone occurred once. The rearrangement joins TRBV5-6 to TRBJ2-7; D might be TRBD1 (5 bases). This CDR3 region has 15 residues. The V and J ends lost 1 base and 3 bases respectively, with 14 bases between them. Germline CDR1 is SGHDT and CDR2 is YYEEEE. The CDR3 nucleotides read TGTGCCAGCAGCTTGATTGGCAGGGAAGACTACGAGCAGTACTTC. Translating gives CASSLIGREDYEQYF.

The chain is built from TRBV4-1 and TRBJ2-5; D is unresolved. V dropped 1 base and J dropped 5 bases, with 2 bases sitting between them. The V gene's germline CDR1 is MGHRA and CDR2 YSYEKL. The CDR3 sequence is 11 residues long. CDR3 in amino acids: CASSQAETQYF. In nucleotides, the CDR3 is TGCGCCAGCAGCCAAGCGGAGACCCAGTACTTC.

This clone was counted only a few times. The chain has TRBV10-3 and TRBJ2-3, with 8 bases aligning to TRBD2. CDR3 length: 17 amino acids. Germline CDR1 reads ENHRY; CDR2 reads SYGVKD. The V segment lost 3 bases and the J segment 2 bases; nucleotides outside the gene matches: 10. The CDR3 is CAISDPPRRGDTDTQYF. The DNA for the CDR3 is TGTGCCATCAGTGATCCCCCCCGGCGGGGGGACACAGATACGCAGTATTTT.

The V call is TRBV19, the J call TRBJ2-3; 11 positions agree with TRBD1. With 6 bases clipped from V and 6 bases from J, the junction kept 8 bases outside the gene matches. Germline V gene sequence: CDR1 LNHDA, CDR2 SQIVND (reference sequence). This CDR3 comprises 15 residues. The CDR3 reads CASRNPGQGVDTQYF. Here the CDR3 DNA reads TGTGCCAGTAGAAATCCGGGACAGGGGGTGGATACGCAGTATTTT.

The CDR3 reads CASSRPGAEAFF. For the CDR3, the DNA is TGTGCCAGCAGCCGGCCGGGGGCTGAAGCTTTCTTT. The chain has TRBV5-4 and TRBJ1-1; possible D gene TRBD1, 5 bases. CDR1 SGHNT and CDR2 YYREEE come from the germline V gene (reference sequence). Between the trimmed V and J ends, which lost 4 bases and 6 bases, there was a span of 10 bases. The CDR3 runs 12 residues. Looking up the rest from reference TRBV5-4 and TRBJ1-1 gives the full variable domain: ETGVTQSPTHLIKTRGQQVTLRCSSQSGHNTVSWYQQALGQGPQFIFQYYREEENGRGNFPPRFSGLQFPNYSSELNVNALELDDSALYLCASSRPGAEAFFGQGTRLTVV.

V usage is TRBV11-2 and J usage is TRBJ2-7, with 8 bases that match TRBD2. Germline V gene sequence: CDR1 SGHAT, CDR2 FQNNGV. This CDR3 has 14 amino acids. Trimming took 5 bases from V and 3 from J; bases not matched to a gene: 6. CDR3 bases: TGTGCCAGCAGCGGTAGCGGGGCGGACTACGAGCAGTACTTC. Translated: CASSGSGADYEQYF.

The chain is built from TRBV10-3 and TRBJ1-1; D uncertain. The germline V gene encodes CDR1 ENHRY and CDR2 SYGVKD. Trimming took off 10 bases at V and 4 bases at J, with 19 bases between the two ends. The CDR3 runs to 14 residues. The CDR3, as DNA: TGTGCCACACAAAGGACGCGGGAGCGCACTGAAGCTTTCTTT. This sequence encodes CATQRTRERTEAFF.

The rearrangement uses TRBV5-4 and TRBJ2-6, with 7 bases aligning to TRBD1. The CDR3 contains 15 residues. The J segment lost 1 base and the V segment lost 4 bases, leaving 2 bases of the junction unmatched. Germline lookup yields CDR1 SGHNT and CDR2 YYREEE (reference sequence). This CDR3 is CASSGTVSGANVLTF. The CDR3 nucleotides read TGTGCCAGCAGCGGGACAGTGTCTGGGGCCAACGTCCTGACTTTC.

The CDR3 protein is CASSSLWSLSVAEAFF. CDR3 nucleotide sequence: TGTGCCAGCAGTTCCCTATGGTCCCTGAGTGTAGCTGAAGCTTTCTTT. The V gene is TRBV6-5, the J gene TRBJ1-1; D not certain. The CDR3 contains 16 residues. V lost 4 bases and J 6 bases, leaving 21 bases between the germline ends. Germline CDR1 and CDR2: MNHEY and SVGAGI.

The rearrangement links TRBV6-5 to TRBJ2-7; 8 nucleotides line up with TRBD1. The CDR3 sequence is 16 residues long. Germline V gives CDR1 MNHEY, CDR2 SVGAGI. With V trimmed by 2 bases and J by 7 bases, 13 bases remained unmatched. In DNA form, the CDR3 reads TGTGCCAGCAGTTACACGGGACAGGAGACCCTCGGGGAGCAGTACTTC. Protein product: CASSYTGQETLGEQYF.

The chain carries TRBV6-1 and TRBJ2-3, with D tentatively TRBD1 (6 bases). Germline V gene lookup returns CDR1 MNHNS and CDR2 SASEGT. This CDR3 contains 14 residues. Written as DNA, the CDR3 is TGTGCAGCAGGGGACATGAGACACCCAGATACGCAGTATTTT. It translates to CAAGDMRHPDTQYF.

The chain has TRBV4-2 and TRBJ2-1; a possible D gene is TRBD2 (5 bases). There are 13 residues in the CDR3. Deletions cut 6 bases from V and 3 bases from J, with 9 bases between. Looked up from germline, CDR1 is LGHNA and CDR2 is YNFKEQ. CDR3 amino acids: CASRPTSYNEQFF. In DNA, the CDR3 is TGTGCCAGCAGACCTACTAGCTACAATGAGCAGTTCTTC.

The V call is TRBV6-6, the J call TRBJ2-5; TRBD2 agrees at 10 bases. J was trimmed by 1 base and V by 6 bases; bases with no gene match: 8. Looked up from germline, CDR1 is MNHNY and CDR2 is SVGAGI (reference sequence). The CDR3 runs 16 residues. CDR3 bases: TGTGCCAGCAGCCACCCTAGCGGGGGACTCCAAGAGACCCAGTACTTC. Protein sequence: CASSHPSGGLQETQYF.

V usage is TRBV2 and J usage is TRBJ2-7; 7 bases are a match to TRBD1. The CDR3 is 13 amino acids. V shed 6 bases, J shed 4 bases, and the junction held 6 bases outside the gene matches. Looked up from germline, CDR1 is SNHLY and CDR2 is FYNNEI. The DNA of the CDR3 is TGTGCCAGCAGGGGGGACAGAGGATACGAGCAGTACTTC. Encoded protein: CASRGDRGYEQYF.

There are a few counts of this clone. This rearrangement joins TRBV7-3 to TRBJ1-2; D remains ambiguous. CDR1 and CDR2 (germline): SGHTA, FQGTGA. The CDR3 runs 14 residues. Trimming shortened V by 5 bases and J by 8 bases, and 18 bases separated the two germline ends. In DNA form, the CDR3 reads TGTGCCAGCAGCCCGGGCCTGGGCAGCGGGGGCTACACCTTC. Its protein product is CASSPGLGSGGYTF.

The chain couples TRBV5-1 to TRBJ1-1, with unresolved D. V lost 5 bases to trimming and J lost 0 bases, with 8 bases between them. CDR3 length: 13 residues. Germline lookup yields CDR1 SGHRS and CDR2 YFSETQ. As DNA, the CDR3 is TGCGCCAGCAGGCAGGCAGTGAACACTGAAGCTTTCTTT. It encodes CASRQAVNTEAFF.

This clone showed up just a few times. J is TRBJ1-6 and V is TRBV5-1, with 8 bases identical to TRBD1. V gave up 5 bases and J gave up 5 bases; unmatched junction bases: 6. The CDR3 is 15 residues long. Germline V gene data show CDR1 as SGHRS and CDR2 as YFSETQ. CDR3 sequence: CASSRTGTDNSPLHF. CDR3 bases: TGCGCCAGCAGTCGGACAGGGACAGATAATTCACCCCTCCACTTT. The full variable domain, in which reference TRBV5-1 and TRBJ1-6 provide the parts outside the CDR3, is KAGVTQTPRYLIKTRGQQVTLSCSPISGHRSVSWYQQTPGQGLQFLFEYFSETQRNKGNFPGRFSGRQFSNSRSEMNVSTLELGDSALYLCASSRTGTDNSPLHFGNGTRLTVT.

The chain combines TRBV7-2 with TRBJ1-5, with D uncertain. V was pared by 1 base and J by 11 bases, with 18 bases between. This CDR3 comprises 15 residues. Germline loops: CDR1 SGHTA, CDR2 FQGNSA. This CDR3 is CASSLGGVNNRAQHF. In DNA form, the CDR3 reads TGTGCCAGCAGCTTAGGGGGAGTCAATAACCGGGCCCAGCATTTT.

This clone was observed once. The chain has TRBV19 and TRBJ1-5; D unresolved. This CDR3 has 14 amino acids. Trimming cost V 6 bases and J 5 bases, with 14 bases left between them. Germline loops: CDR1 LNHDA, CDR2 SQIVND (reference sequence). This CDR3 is CASRKMQFDQPQHF. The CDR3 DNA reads TGTGCCAGTAGGAAGATGCAGTTTGATCAGCCCCAGCATTTT.

Here the CDR3 reads CASSDDRGYQPQHF. The CDR3 DNA follows: TGTGCCAGCAGTGATGACAGAGGATATCAGCCCCAGCATTTT. The genes are TRBV2 and TRBJ1-5, with D possibly being TRBD1 (5 bases). Per germline, CDR1 SNHLY and CDR2 FYNNEI. V was trimmed by 3 bases and J by 5 bases, leaving 11 bases between them. The CDR3 has 14 residues.

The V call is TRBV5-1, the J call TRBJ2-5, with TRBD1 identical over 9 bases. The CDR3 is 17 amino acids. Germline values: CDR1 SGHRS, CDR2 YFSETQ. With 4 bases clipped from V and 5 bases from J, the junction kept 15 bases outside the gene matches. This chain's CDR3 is CASSAHSGTGYLETQYF. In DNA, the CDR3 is TGCGCCAGCAGCGCACACTCCGGGACAGGGTATTTGGAGACCCAGTACTTC.

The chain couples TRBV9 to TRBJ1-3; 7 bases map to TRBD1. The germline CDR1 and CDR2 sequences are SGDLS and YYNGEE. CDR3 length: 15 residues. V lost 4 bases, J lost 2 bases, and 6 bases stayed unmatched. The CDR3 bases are TGTGCCAGCAGCACAACAGGGGAAACTGGAAACACCATATATTTT. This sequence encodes CASSTTGETGNTIYF.

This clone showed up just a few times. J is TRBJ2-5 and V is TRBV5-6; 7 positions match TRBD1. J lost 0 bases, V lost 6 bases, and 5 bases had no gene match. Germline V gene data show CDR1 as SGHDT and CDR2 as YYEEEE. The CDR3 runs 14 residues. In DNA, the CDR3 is TGTGCCAGCAAGCGACAGGGATACCAAGAGACCCAGTACTTC. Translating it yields CASKRQGYQETQYF.

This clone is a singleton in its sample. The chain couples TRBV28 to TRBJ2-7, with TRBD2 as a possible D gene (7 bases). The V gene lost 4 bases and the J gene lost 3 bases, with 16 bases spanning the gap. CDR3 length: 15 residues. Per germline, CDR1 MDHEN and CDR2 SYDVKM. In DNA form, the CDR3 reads TGTGCCAGCAGTTCCGGGGGGCGAGGGATCTACGAGCAGTACTTC. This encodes CASSSGGRGIYEQYF.

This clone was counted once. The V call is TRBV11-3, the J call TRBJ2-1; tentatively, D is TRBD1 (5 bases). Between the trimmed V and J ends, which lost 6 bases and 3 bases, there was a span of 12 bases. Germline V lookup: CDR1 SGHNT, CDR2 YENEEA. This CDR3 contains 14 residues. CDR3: CASSRSGFYNEQFF. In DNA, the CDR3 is TGTGCCAGCAGTCGGTCAGGGTTCTACAATGAGCAGTTCTTC.